Below, one T cell receptor (beta chain) is given with its context. Its specificity is not known. The CDR3 covers 12 residues. CDR1 and CDR2 (germline): SEHNR, FQNEAQ (reference sequence). Trimming removed 4 bases at V and 3 bases at J, with 7 bases between. The sample belongs to a study of T cell therapy after organ transplantation. The wider study: Therapy products were autologous CMV-specific T cells, peptide-expanded for roughly 2 weeks.

Points from the study as a whole: Pretherapy CD8 clonality inversely correlated with its fold change after therapy. In nonresponders, reduced coverage from low CD8+ yield may limit detected expansions.

Time point: 20-29 weeks after completion of therapy. The assay was immunoSEQ multiplex PCR, and TCRdb's table has in-frame clones only and misses some. The sample consists of about 1,800 clones, under 90% of them appearing once. The TCR sequence derives from a human patient who had received a solid organ transplant and had CMV disease. The graft donor may have given rise to some T cells. V is TRBV7-9 and J is TRBJ2-7; possibly TRBD2 for D (5 bases). This specimen was CD8+ T cells from blood, taken after autologous CMV-specific T cell therapy. CDR3 protein: CASSSGVYEQYF. The CDR3 DNA is TGTGCCAGCAGCTCCGGGGTCTACGAGCAGTACTTC.